This TCR beta chain was observed in a study of blood T cell repertoires in COVID-19. Study in general: Sources were T cells, B-cell-depleted T cells, or PBMCs; the material itself was cDNA or gDNA.

Authors' data handling: Estimation of nucleated cell counts was performed using reference gene primer amplification. Profiled with immunoSEQ multiplex PCR; TCRdb holds only in-frame clones, not every one. From that table come the V and J calls and clone size; the DNA was used to work out D and trimming. The sample consists of 200,000 to 300,000 clones, more than 75% of them appearing once. V was trimmed by 7 bases and J by 7 bases, leaving 19 bases between them. The CDR3 spans 14 residues. Germline loops: CDR1 MNHNY, CDR2 SVGAGI (reference sequence). The specimen sequenced was peripheral blood. This sequence originates from a man in his forties who had recovered from COVID-19. The V and J genes are TRBV6-6 and TRBJ1-2; TRBD1 might be the D (5 bases). CDR3 in amino acids: CASTERAIRGGYTF. CDR3 nucleotides: TGTGCCAGCACAGAGCGAGCGATAAGGGGTGGCTACACCTTC.